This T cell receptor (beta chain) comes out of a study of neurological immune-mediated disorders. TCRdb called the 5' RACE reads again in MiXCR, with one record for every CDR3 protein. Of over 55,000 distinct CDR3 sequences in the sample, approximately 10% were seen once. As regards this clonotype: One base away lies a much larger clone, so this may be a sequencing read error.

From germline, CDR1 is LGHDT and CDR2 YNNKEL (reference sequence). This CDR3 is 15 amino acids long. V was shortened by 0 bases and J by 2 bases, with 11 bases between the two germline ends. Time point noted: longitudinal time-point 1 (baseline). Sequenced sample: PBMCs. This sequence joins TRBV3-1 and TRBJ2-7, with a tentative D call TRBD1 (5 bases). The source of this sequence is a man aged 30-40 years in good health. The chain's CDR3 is CASSQEAGLTYEQYF. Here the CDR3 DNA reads TGTGCCAGCAGCCAAGAGGCAGGGTTGACCTACGAGCAGTACTTC.